This entry lists 16 T cell receptor beta chains sequenced from one sample in a study of cytotoxic CD8 clonotypes in ibrutinib-treated CLL. The repertoire was sequenced with immunoSEQ multiplex PCR; TCRdb's copy has only in-frame clones and lacks some. The table shows over 30,000 clones, with about 70% occurring only once. The source material was PBMCs, sampled at disease progression, from a patient treated with ibrutinib. These TCRs come from a human donor with chronic lymphocytic leukemia.

The rearrangement joins TRBV10-3 to TRBJ1-2; tentative D call: TRBD1 (6 bases). CDR1 and CDR2 from the germline V gene are ENHRY and SYGVKD. V gave up 2 bases and J gave up 3 bases, with 10 bases separating them. There are 14 residues in the CDR3. CDR3 in amino acids: CAISEGDIDYGYTF. As DNA, the CDR3 is TGTGCCATCAGTGAGGGGGACATCGACTATGGCTACACCTTC.

The chain employs TRBV7-8 and TRBJ1-4, with 7 positions matching TRBD1. The CDR3 is 15 residues long. The germline gives CDR1 SGHVS, CDR2 FQNEAQ. V lost 1 base to trimming and J lost 5 bases; unmatched junction nucleotides: 4. CDR3 sequence reads: CASSLEGTDNEKLFF. The CDR3 DNA follows: TGTGCCAGCAGCTTAGAAGGGACAGACAATGAAAAACTGTTTTTT.

This clone is medium-sized. V gene TRBV5-1 combines with J gene TRBJ2-7; D not certain. The V end lost 1 base, the J end lost 0 bases, and 5 bases lay between the germline ends. CDR1 is SGHRS, CDR2 YFSETQ, per germline. CDR3 length: 13 amino acids. The DNA for the CDR3 is TGCGCCAGCAGCTTGCTGCACTCCTACGAGCAGTACTTC. Translated: CASSLLHSYEQYF. Using reference TRBV5-1 and TRBJ2-7 for the parts outside the CDR3, the full variable domain is KAGVTQTPRYLIKTRGQQVTLSCSPISGHRSVSWYQQTPGQGLQFLFEYFSETQRNKGNFPGRFSGRQFSNSRSEMNVSTLELGDSALYLCASSLLHSYEQYFGPGTRLTVT.

This clone has a count of ten or more. V and J are TRBV30 and TRBJ2-7; 11 bases map to TRBD2. The J segment lost 0 bases and the V segment lost 8 bases, leaving 18 bases of the junction unmatched. This CDR3 spans 18 amino acids. Germline CDR1 GTSNPN, CDR2 SVGIG (reference sequence). The CDR3 region has the DNA TGTGCCGTCGAGGGAGGGACTAGCGGATCGAGGAGCTCCTACGAGCAGTACTTC. Encoded protein: CAVEGGTSGSRSSYEQYF.

The chain joins TRBV6-5 to TRBJ1-1, with TRBD1 as a possible D gene (5 bases). V was clipped by 5 bases and J by 2 bases, with 9 bases between them. The CDR3 has 13 amino acids. Germline CDR1 and CDR2: MNHEY and SVGAGI. CDR3 in amino acids: CASSRTSNTEAFF. The CDR3 DNA reads as TGTGCCAGCAGTAGGACATCTAACACTGAAGCTTTCTTT.

V and J are TRBV9 and TRBJ2-5; D is perhaps TRBD1 or TRBD2 (7 bases each). Germline CDR1 is SGDLS and CDR2 is YYNGEE. Trimming stripped 4 bases from V and 5 bases from J, with 21 bases between. CDR3 length equals 16 residues. This CDR3 reads CASSPKGAGVVETQYF. The CDR3 DNA follows: TGTGCCAGCAGCCCAAAGGGGGCGGGAGTGGTGGAGACCCAGTACTTC.

The gene calls are TRBV5-1 and TRBJ2-7, with unresolved D. Germline V gene lookup returns CDR1 SGHRS and CDR2 YFSETQ. This CDR3 contains 14 residues. The ends were cut back, 7 bases at V and 0 bases at J, with 14 bases in the middle. This CDR3 is CASSPSLPSYEQYF. In DNA, the CDR3 is TGCGCCAGCTCCCCGTCTCTCCCCTCCTACGAGCAGTACTTC.

V is TRBV6-6 and J is TRBJ2-1; 7 bases agree with TRBD2. The germline gives CDR1 MNHNY, CDR2 SVGAGI (reference sequence). With 4 bases clipped from V and 1 base from J, the junction kept 1 base outside the gene matches. The CDR3 runs to 14 residues. CDR3 residues: CASSWGGSYNEQFF. The CDR3 DNA follows: TGTGCCAGCAGTTGGGGGGGTTCCTACAATGAGCAGTTCTTC.

This clone was picked up a small number of times. The gene calls are TRBV20-1 and TRBJ1-2, with 7 positions matching TRBD1. Germline CDR1 reads DFQATT; CDR2 reads SNEGSKA (reference sequence). The CDR3 runs to 11 residues. V was pared by 6 bases and J by 5 bases, with 3 bases of the junction left unmatched. The CDR3 is CSATGQYGYTF. DNA of the CDR3: TGCAGTGCCACGGGACAGTATGGCTACACCTTC.

This clone has a single count. The chain joins TRBV25-1 to TRBJ1-1; 8 nucleotides match TRBD1. The CDR3 covers 15 residues. V lost 6 bases to trimming and J lost 3 bases; unmatched junction nucleotides: 9. CDR1 is MGHDK, CDR2 SYGVNS, per germline. CDR3 DNA: TGTGCCAGCAGAAACAGGGGGATTTCGGACACTGAAGCTTTCTTT. Its translation is CASRNRGISDTEAFF.

In this sample, this clone turned up a few times. The chain carries TRBV6-5 and TRBJ1-3; perhaps TRBD1 as D (5 bases). This CDR3 is 15 amino acids long. V lost 7 bases and J lost 3, with 16 bases in between. CDR1 and CDR2 from the germline V gene are MNHEY and SVGAGI. The CDR3 loop reads CASTKSGQGGNTIYF. CDR3 in DNA: TGTGCCAGCACCAAATCAGGGCAGGGTGGAAACACCATATATTTT.

The genes are TRBV27 and TRBJ2-7; the D gene is possibly TRBD2 (6 bases). The CDR3 sequence is 16 residues long. Germline V gives CDR1 MNHEY, CDR2 SMNVEV (reference sequence). Trimming removed 2 bases at V and 1 base at J, with 15 bases between. The CDR3 nucleotides read TGTGCCAGCAGTTTAACGGCGGGACTTCCTTCCTACGAGCAGTACTTC. Translated: CASSLTAGLPSYEQYF.

V gene TRBV11-2 combines with J gene TRBJ2-5; possibly TRBD1 for D (6 bases). V lost 4 bases and J lost 2, with 17 bases in between. Per germline, CDR1 SGHAT and CDR2 FQNNGV. This CDR3 contains 16 residues. The CDR3 sequence: CASSSIDRTNQETQYF. The CDR3 DNA reads TGTGCCAGCAGCTCAATCGACAGGACAAATCAAGAGACCCAGTACTTC.

The chain uses TRBV30 and TRBJ1-5, with unresolved D. In germline, CDR1 is GTSNPN, CDR2 SVGIG (reference sequence). V lost 0 bases and J lost 9, with 9 bases in between. The CDR3 is made up of 12 amino acids. CDR3 DNA: TGTGCCTGGAGTGTACTCGAGGGGCCCCAGCATTTT. Protein: CAWSVLEGPQHF. Full variable domain (missing parts from reference TRBV30 and TRBJ1-5): SQTIHQWPATLVQPVGSPLSLECTVEGTSNPNLYWYRQAAGRGLQLLFYSVGIGQISSEVPQNLSASRPQDRQFILSSKKLLLSDSGFYLCAWSVLEGPQHFGDGTRLSIL.

This sequence joins TRBV4-2 and TRBJ1-3; perhaps TRBD1 as D (6 bases). Germline loops: CDR1 LGHNA, CDR2 YNFKEQ. The CDR3 has 16 amino acids. V was pared by 0 bases and J by 3 bases, with 12 bases between. DNA for the CDR3: TGTGCCAGCAGCCAAGATGTAGGACAGATTGGAAACACCATATATTTT. The encoded protein is CASSQDVGQIGNTIYF.

The chain couples TRBV6-5 to TRBJ2-7, with 9 bases matching TRBD2. The CDR3 totals 14 residues. Germline V gene data show CDR1 as MNHEY and CDR2 as SVGAGI. V dropped 2 bases and J dropped 5; count of bases not matched to a gene: 4. Written as DNA, the CDR3 is TGTGCCAGCAGTTACCTGGCGGGAGGGAACGAGCAGTACTTC. Encoded protein: CASSYLAGGNEQYF.